A selection of T cell receptor beta chains follows, all from one sample in a study of T-cell reconstitution after alpha-beta-depleted transplantation in children. TCRdb reprocessed the PCR reads via MiXCR and lists one record per CDR3 protein. Of roughly 32,000 distinct CDR3 sequences detected, about 6% appear once; the ten largest clones hold about a quarter. Here the sequenced sample was peripheral blood, taken 60 days after TCRalphabeta/CD19-depleted stem cell transplant. These receptors came from a child younger than two who had a stem cell transplant for acute myeloid leukemia, so the T cells may come from the graft donor. Both conserved end residues are part of each CDR3. D genes are given only for firm matches. Rows may omit the clone size; those that give it use once, few, many or a size class.

clone_size: many; d_call: TRBD2; j_call: TRBJ2-3; v_call: TRBV28; cdr3_aa: CASSLAGGPPSTDTQYF; cdr3_nt: TGTGCCAGCAGTTTAGCGGGGGGGCCCCCAAGCACAGATACGCAGTATTTT
clone_size: many; d_call: -; j_call: TRBJ2-1; v_call: TRBV4-3; cdr3_aa: CASSQDPGHNEQFF; cdr3_nt: TGCGCCAGCAGCCAAGATCCGGGCCACAATGAGCAGTTCTTC
clone_size: many; d_call: TRBD2; j_call: TRBJ2-7; v_call: TRBV13; cdr3_aa: CASSLRGEGLREQYF; cdr3_nt: TGTGCCAGCAGCCTCCGCGGGGAGGGCCTCCGGGAGCAGTACTTC
clone_size: many; d_call: -; j_call: TRBJ1-5; v_call: TRBV10-2; cdr3_aa: CASSDGGWEPQHF; cdr3_nt: TGCGCCAGCAGTGATGGGGGTTGGGAGCCCCAGCATTTT
clone_size: many; d_call: -; j_call: TRBJ2-3; v_call: TRBV6-5; cdr3_aa: CASTPAGTDTQYF; cdr3_nt: TGTGCCAGCACCCCCGCCGGCACAGATACGCAGTATTTT
clone_size: many; d_call: TRBD1; j_call: TRBJ2-2; v_call: TRBV5-5; cdr3_aa: CASSLEDRGLYGELFF; cdr3_nt: TGTGCCAGCAGCTTGGAGGACAGGGGGTTGTACGGGGAGCTGTTTTTT
clone_size: few; d_call: TRBD2; j_call: TRBJ2-1; v_call: TRBV19; cdr3_aa: CASSIGGGYNEQFF; cdr3_nt: TGTGCCAGTAGTATAGGCGGGGGGTACAATGAGCAGTTCTTC
clone_size: many; d_call: TRBD1; j_call: TRBJ2-7; v_call: TRBV5-1; cdr3_aa: CASSPTGGFSYEQYF; cdr3_nt: TGCGCCAGCAGCCCGACAGGGGGTTTCTCCTACGAGCAGTACTTC
clone_size: many; d_call: TRBD1; j_call: TRBJ2-2; v_call: TRBV6-1; cdr3_aa: CASTLYRGPNTGELFF; cdr3_nt: TGTGCCAGCACCCTCTACAGGGGCCCGAACACCGGGGAGCTGTTTTTT
clone_size: many; d_call: -; j_call: TRBJ2-2; v_call: TRBV29-1; cdr3_aa: CSVADGQPGRELFF; cdr3_nt: TGCAGCGTTGCAGATGGACAGCCCGGACGGGAGCTGTTTTTT
clone_size: many; d_call: -; j_call: TRBJ2-7; v_call: TRBV7-9; cdr3_aa: CASSLGGAEYF; cdr3_nt: TGTGCCAGCAGCTTAGGAGGGGCGGAGTACTTC
clone_size: many; d_call: -; j_call: TRBJ2-7; v_call: TRBV19; cdr3_aa: CASTQWGTGGDEQYF; cdr3_nt: TGTGCCAGTACCCAATGGGGGACTGGAGGGGACGAGCAGTACTTC
clone_size: many; d_call: -; j_call: TRBJ2-5; v_call: TRBV7-2; cdr3_aa: CASSLKQWGQETQYF; cdr3_nt: TGTGCCAGCAGCTTAAAACAGTGGGGCCAAGAGACCCAGTACTTC
clone_size: many; d_call: -; j_call: TRBJ2-7; v_call: TRBV28; cdr3_aa: CASSQWSSYEQYF; cdr3_nt: TGTGCCAGCAGTCAATGGAGCTCCTACGAGCAGTACTTC
clone_size: many; d_call: -; j_call: TRBJ2-5; v_call: TRBV7-9; cdr3_aa: CASTSFGETQYF; cdr3_nt: TGTGCCAGCACTTCTTTCGGGGAGACCCAGTACTTC
clone_size: many; d_call: -; j_call: TRBJ2-3; v_call: TRBV7-9; cdr3_aa: CASSPRLDPDTQYF; cdr3_nt: TGTGCCAGCAGCCCCCGGCTAGACCCAGATACGCAGTATTTT
clone_size: many; d_call: TRBD2; j_call: TRBJ2-1; v_call: TRBV20-1; cdr3_aa: CSARQRESPHLMGSYNEQFF; cdr3_nt: TGCAGTGCTAGACAGCGGGAGTCTCCCCATTTAATGGGCTCCTACAATGAGCAGTTCTTC
clone_size: many; d_call: TRBD2; j_call: TRBJ2-2; v_call: TRBV7-2; cdr3_aa: CASRKTSPLTTGELFF; cdr3_nt: TGTGCCAGCAGGAAGACTAGCCCTTTAACCACCGGGGAGCTGTTTTTT
clone_size: many; d_call: TRBD1; j_call: TRBJ2-3; v_call: TRBV12-3/TRBV12-4; cdr3_aa: CASSKTGLSTDTQYF; cdr3_nt: TGTGCCAGCAGTAAGACAGGGCTAAGCACAGATACGCAGTATTTT
clone_size: many; d_call: TRBD1; j_call: TRBJ2-1; v_call: TRBV19; cdr3_aa: CASKSRDRGYSEQFF; cdr3_nt: TGTGCCAGTAAGAGCCGGGACAGGGGTTATAGTGAGCAGTTCTTC
clone_size: few; d_call: TRBD1; j_call: TRBJ2-5; v_call: TRBV11-2; cdr3_aa: CASSWTGRRTQYF; cdr3_nt: TGTGCCAGCAGCTGGACAGGGCGTAGGACCCAGTACTTC
clone_size: -; d_call: TRBD1; j_call: TRBJ2-6; v_call: TRBV7-9; cdr3_aa: CASSLDRKAGANVLTF; cdr3_nt: TGTGCCAGCAGCCTGGACAGGAAAGCTGGGGCCAACGTCCTGACTTTC
clone_size: many; d_call: TRBD2; j_call: TRBJ2-1; v_call: TRBV11-3; cdr3_aa: CASSLIPGGLYNEQFF; cdr3_nt: TGTGCCAGCAGCTTAATTCCGGGAGGGCTATACAATGAGCAGTTCTTC
clone_size: many; d_call: -; j_call: TRBJ2-7; v_call: TRBV6-5; cdr3_aa: CASSTTAAYEQYF; cdr3_nt: TGTGCCAGCAGCACGACGGCGGCCTACGAGCAGTACTTC
clone_size: many; d_call: -; j_call: TRBJ2-3; v_call: TRBV5-1; cdr3_aa: CASSWFPTDTQYF; cdr3_nt: TGCGCCAGCAGCTGGTTTCCCACAGATACGCAGTATTTT
clone_size: many; d_call: -; j_call: TRBJ2-5; v_call: TRBV29-1; cdr3_aa: CSVEPRRETQYF; cdr3_nt: TGCAGCGTTGAACCCCGCCGGGAGACCCAGTACTTC
clone_size: few; d_call: -; j_call: TRBJ2-2; v_call: TRBV7-9; cdr3_aa: CASSAPITTGELFF; cdr3_nt: TGTGCCAGCAGTGCCCCCATTACCACCGGGGAGCTGTTTTTT
clone_size: many; d_call: -; j_call: TRBJ2-1; v_call: TRBV7-6; cdr3_aa: CASSLVGTEQFF; cdr3_nt: TGTGCCAGCAGCTTAGTCGGCACGGAGCAGTTCTTC
clone_size: -; d_call: TRBD2; j_call: TRBJ2-5; v_call: TRBV7-3; cdr3_aa: CASSARGVGETQYF; cdr3_nt: TGTGCCAGCAGCGCCCGGGGGGTCGGGGAGACCCAGTACTTC
clone_size: many; d_call: -; j_call: TRBJ2-1; v_call: TRBV7-3; cdr3_aa: CASSLTGVSYNEQFF; cdr3_nt: TGTGCCAGCAGCTTAACGGGAGTCTCCTACAATGAGCAGTTCTTC
clone_size: many; d_call: TRBD1; j_call: TRBJ2-4; v_call: TRBV7-9; cdr3_aa: CASSQRQGKNIQYF; cdr3_nt: TGTGCCAGCAGCCAGCGACAGGGGAAAAACATTCAGTACTTC
clone_size: many; d_call: -; j_call: TRBJ1-3; v_call: TRBV24-1; cdr3_aa: CATSSPGISGNTIYF; cdr3_nt: TGTGCCACCAGTTCCCCCGGGATTTCTGGAAACACCATATATTTT
clone_size: many; d_call: -; j_call: TRBJ1-4; v_call: TRBV7-9; cdr3_aa: CASSHGKEKLFF; cdr3_nt: TGTGCCAGCAGCCACGGGAAAGAAAAACTGTTTTTT
clone_size: many; d_call: -; j_call: TRBJ2-1; v_call: TRBV15; cdr3_aa: CATSSLPYAANNEQFF; cdr3_nt: TGTGCCACCAGCAGCCTGCCGTACGCAGCAAACAATGAGCAGTTCTTC
clone_size: many; d_call: -; j_call: TRBJ1-2; v_call: TRBV7-9; cdr3_aa: CASSLEQWKYGYTF; cdr3_nt: TGTGCCAGCAGCTTAGAACAGTGGAAGTATGGCTACACCTTC
clone_size: many; d_call: -; j_call: TRBJ1-2; v_call: TRBV4-3; cdr3_aa: CASSQGTRDPYGYTF; cdr3_nt: TGCGCCAGCAGCCAAGGTACCAGGGACCCCTATGGCTACACCTTC
clone_size: many; d_call: TRBD1; j_call: TRBJ2-2; v_call: TRBV18; cdr3_aa: CASSPRQGWTGELFF; cdr3_nt: TGTGCCAGCTCACCTCGACAGGGTTGGACCGGGGAGCTGTTTTTT
clone_size: many; d_call: TRBD2; j_call: TRBJ2-3; v_call: TRBV10-3; cdr3_aa: CAISEGAGGTDTQYF; cdr3_nt: TGTGCCATCAGTGAGGGGGCGGGGGGCACAGATACGCAGTATTTT
clone_size: few; d_call: TRBD2; j_call: TRBJ2-1; v_call: TRBV5-6; cdr3_aa: CASSSSWGRASYNEQFF; cdr3_nt: TGTGCCAGCAGCTCATCGTGGGGGAGGGCTTCCTACAATGAGCAGTTCTTC
clone_size: -; d_call: -; j_call: TRBJ2-3; v_call: TRBV20-1; cdr3_aa: CCGGLPPGLRGTQYF; cdr3_nt: TGCTGTGGGGGCCTGCCTCCGGGCCTCAGAGGCACGCAGTATTTT
clone_size: -; d_call: TRBD1; j_call: TRBJ2-6; v_call: TRBV5-1; cdr3_aa: CASSQAERGQGANVLTF; cdr3_nt: TGCGCCAGCAGCCAAGCGGAAAGGGGGCAAGGGGCCAACGTCCTGACTTTC
clone_size: many; d_call: -; j_call: TRBJ2-3; v_call: TRBV14; cdr3_aa: CASSPLSGMDTQYF; cdr3_nt: TGTGCCAGCAGCCCGCTATCGGGGATGGATACGCAGTATTTT
clone_size: many; d_call: -; j_call: TRBJ1-4; v_call: TRBV5-1; cdr3_aa: CASRGLNEKLFF; cdr3_nt: TGCGCCAGCAGAGGCCTTAATGAAAAACTGTTTTTT
clone_size: many; d_call: -; j_call: TRBJ2-7; v_call: TRBV7-9; cdr3_aa: CASSLGHTSSYEQYF; cdr3_nt: TGTGCCAGCAGCTTGGGACACACGAGCTCCTACGAGCAGTACTTC
clone_size: many; d_call: -; j_call: TRBJ1-1; v_call: TRBV12-3/TRBV12-4; cdr3_aa: CASSSRSGYTEAFF; cdr3_nt: TGTGCCAGCAGTTCCCGGTCAGGGTACACTGAAGCTTTCTTT
clone_size: many; d_call: -; j_call: TRBJ2-7; v_call: TRBV5-1; cdr3_aa: CASRRTKVYEQYF; cdr3_nt: TGCGCCAGCAGAAGGACAAAAGTCTACGAGCAGTACTTC
clone_size: many; d_call: -; j_call: TRBJ1-1; v_call: TRBV7-2; cdr3_aa: CASSLRRGLTEAFF; cdr3_nt: TGTGCCAGCAGCCTCCGGCGGGGGCTAACTGAAGCTTTCTTT
clone_size: many; d_call: TRBD1; j_call: TRBJ2-6; v_call: TRBV20-1; cdr3_aa: CSASQGFGANVLTF; cdr3_nt: TGCAGTGCTTCACAGGGGTTTGGGGCCAACGTCCTGACTTTC
clone_size: many; d_call: TRBD1; j_call: TRBJ2-7; v_call: TRBV11-2; cdr3_aa: CASSNRGVSYEQYF; cdr3_nt: TGTGCCAGCAGTAACAGGGGCGTCTCCTACGAGCAGTACTTC
clone_size: -; d_call: -; j_call: TRBJ2-7; v_call: TRBV28; cdr3_aa: CASISGGFEQYF; cdr3_nt: TGTGCCAGCATCTCAGGGGGGTTCGAGCAGTACTTC
clone_size: many; d_call: -; j_call: TRBJ2-1; v_call: TRBV7-9; cdr3_aa: CASSFGQGAAFF; cdr3_nt: -
clone_size: many; d_call: -; j_call: TRBJ1-5; v_call: TRBV10-3; cdr3_aa: CAISESGDSNQPQHF; cdr3_nt: TGTGCCATCAGTGAGTCGGGGGATAGCAATCAGCCCCAGCATTTT
clone_size: many; d_call: -; j_call: TRBJ1-1; v_call: TRBV4-1; cdr3_aa: CASSQDNRVTEAFF; cdr3_nt: TGCGCCAGCAGCCAAGATAACAGGGTCACTGAAGCTTTCTTT
clone_size: -; d_call: -; j_call: TRBJ1-2; v_call: TRBV7-7; cdr3_aa: CASSLAPRQGFYGYTF; cdr3_nt: TGTGCCAGCAGCTTAGCGCCGCGCCAGGGGTTCTATGGCTACACCTTC
clone_size: many; d_call: TRBD2; j_call: TRBJ2-7; v_call: TRBV12-3/TRBV12-4; cdr3_aa: CASSRSGKSDGQYF; cdr3_nt: TGTGCCAGCAGTCGTAGCGGGAAGAGCGACGGGCAGTACTTC
clone_size: -; d_call: -; j_call: TRBJ2-3; v_call: TRBV5-4; cdr3_aa: CASSLYRPTDTQYF; cdr3_nt: TGTGCCAGCAGCTTGTACAGACCCACAGATACGCAGTATTTT
clone_size: many; d_call: -; j_call: TRBJ2-5; v_call: TRBV6-6; cdr3_aa: CASSHKWGETQYF; cdr3_nt: TGTGCCAGCAGTCATAAGTGGGGAGAGACCCAGTACTTC
clone_size: few; d_call: TRBD2; j_call: TRBJ2-1; v_call: TRBV7-6; cdr3_aa: CASSYRLAGGTYNEQFF; cdr3_nt: TGTGCCAGCAGCTACAGACTAGCGGGAGGTACTTACAATGAGCAGTTCTTC
clone_size: many; d_call: TRBD1; j_call: TRBJ2-2; v_call: TRBV12-3/TRBV12-4; cdr3_aa: CASSLSPDRVGGELFF; cdr3_nt: TGTGCCAGCAGTTTATCCCCGGACAGGGTGGGAGGGGAGCTGTTTTTT